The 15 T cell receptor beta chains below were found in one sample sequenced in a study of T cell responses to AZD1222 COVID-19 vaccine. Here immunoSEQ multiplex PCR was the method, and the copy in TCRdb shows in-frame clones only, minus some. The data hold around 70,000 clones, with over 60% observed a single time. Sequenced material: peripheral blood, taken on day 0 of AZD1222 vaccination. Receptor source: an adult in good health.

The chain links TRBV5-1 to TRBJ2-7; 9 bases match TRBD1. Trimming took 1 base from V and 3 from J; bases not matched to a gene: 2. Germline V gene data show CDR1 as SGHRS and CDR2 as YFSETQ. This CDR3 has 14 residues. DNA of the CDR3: TGCGCCAGCAGCTTGAAGGGACAGGGCTACGAGCAGTACTTC. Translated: CASSLKGQGYEQYF.

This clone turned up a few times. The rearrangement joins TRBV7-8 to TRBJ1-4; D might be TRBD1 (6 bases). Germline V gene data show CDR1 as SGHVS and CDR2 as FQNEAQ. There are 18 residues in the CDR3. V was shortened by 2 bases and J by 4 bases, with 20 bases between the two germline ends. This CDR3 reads CASSLRAAQGFVNEKLFF. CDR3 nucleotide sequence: TGTGCCAGCAGCTTACGGGCCGCGCAGGGGTTTGTTAATGAAAAACTGTTTTTT.

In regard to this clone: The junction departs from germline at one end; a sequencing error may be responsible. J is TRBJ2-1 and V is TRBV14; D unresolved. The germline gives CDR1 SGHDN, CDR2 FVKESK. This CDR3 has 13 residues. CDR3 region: CASSQGSGQARLF. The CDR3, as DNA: TGTGCCAGCAGCCAAGGATCTGGCCAAGCGAGGCTCTTC.

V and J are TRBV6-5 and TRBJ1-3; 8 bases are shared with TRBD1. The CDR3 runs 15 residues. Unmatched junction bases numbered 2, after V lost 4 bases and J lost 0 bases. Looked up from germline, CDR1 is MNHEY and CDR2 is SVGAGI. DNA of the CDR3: TGTGCCAGCAGTTCCACAGGGGGCTCTGGAAACACCATATATTTT. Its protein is CASSSTGGSGNTIYF.

CDR3 nucleotide sequence: TGTGCCAGCTCACCTACAGGGGATGATTACTATGGCTACACCTTC. Protein product: CASSPTGDDYYGYTF. The chain has TRBV18 and TRBJ1-2; 7 nucleotides align to TRBD1. J gave up 3 bases and V 3 bases, and 7 bases lay outside the gene matches. The CDR3 has 15 amino acids. Germline V gives CDR1 KGHSH, CDR2 LQKENI.

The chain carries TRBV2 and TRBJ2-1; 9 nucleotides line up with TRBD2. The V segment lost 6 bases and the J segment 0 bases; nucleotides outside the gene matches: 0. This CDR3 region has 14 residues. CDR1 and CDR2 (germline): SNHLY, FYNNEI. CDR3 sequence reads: CASRGLASYNEQFF. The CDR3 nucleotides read TGTGCCAGCAGGGGACTAGCCTCCTACAATGAGCAGTTCTTC.

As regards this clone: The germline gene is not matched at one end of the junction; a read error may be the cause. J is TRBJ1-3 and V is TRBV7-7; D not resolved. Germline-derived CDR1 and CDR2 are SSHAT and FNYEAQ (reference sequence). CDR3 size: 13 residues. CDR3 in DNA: TGTGCTAGCAGCCCCCAGGCTGGAAACACCATATATTTT. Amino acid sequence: CASSPQAGNTIYF.

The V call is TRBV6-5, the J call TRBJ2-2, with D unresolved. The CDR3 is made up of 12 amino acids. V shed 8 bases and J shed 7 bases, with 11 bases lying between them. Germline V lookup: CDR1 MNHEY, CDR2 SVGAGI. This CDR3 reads CASRESIGELFF. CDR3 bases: TGTGCCAGCCGCGAGTCGATCGGGGAGCTGTTTTTT.

This chain's CDR3 is CASSQRKWGFEGTEAFF. DNA of the CDR3: TGTGCCAGCAGCCAGAGGAAATGGGGCTTCGAAGGCACTGAAGCTTTCTTT. This chain joins TRBV3-1 (or the pseudogene TRBV3-2) and TRBJ1-1; a weak D match, TRBD1 (5 bases). V was cut by 3 bases and J by 4 bases, with 21 bases left in between. Germline CDR1 is LGHDT and CDR2 is YNNKEL (reference sequence). The CDR3 spans 17 residues.

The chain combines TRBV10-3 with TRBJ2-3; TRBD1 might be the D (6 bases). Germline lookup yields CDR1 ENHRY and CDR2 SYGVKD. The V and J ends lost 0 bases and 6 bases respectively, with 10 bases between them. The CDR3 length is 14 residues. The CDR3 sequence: CAISESRDRDTQYF. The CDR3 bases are TGTGCCATCAGTGAGTCGAGAGACAGGGATACGCAGTATTTT.

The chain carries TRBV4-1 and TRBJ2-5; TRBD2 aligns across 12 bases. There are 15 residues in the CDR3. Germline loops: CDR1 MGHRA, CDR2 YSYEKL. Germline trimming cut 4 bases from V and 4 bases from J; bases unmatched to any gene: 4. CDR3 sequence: CASSRLAGGIETQYF. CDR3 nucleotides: TGCGCCAGCAGCCGTCTAGCGGGGGGGATAGAGACCCAGTACTTC.

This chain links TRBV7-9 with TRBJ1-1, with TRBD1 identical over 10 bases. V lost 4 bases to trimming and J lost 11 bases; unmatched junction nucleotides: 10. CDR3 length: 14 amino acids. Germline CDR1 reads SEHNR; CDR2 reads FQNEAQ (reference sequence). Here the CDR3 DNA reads TGTGCCAGCAGCTCGCCCGACAGGGGGCTGTGGGCTTTCTTT. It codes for CASSSPDRGLWAFF.

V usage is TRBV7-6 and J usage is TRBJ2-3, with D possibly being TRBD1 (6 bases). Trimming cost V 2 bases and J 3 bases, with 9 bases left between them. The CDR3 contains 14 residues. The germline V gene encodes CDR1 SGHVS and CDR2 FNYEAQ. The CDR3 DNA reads TGTGCCAGCAGCTTAAACAGGGCAACAGATACGCAGTATTTT. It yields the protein CASSLNRATDTQYF. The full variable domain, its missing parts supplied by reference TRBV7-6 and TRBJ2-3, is GAGVSQSPRYKVTKRGQDVALRCDPISGHVSLYWYRQALGQGPEFLTYFNYEAQQDKSGLPNDRFSAERPEGSISTLTIQRTEQRDSAMYRCASSLNRATDTQYFGPGTRLTVL.

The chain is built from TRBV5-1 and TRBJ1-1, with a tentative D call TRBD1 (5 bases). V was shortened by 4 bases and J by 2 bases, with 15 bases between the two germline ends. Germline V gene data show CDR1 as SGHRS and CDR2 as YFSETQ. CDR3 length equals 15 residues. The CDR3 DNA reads TGCGCCAGCAGCCCGGACGGGGACCGCAACACTGAAGCTTTCTTT. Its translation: CASSPDGDRNTEAFF.

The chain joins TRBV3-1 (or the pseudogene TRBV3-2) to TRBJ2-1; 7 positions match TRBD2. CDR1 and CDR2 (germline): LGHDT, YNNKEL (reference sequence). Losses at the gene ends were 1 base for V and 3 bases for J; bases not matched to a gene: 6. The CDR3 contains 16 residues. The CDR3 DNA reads TGTGCCAGCAGCCAAGCTAGCGGAGCCCGCTACAATGAGCAGTTCTTC. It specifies CASSQASGARYNEQFF.